This T cell receptor (beta chain) was profiled in a study of lung T cells in sarcoidosis with Löfgren's syndrome. Study-wide findings and caveats: Shared TRAV12-1 and TRBV2 CDR3 motifs were reported across several patients. TRAV12-1 and TRBV2 were reportedly most expanded in Löfgren's patients. TRBV2 was the preferred pairing partner of TRAV12-1, with similar CDR3s.

TCRdb recomputed calls from the reads with MiXCR, one row per CDR3 protein. Of approximately 3,200 distinct CDR3 sequences in the sample, under 20% are singletons; the top ten hold approximately 7%. This clonotype rates as medium-sized (0.01 to 0.1%). The target antigen is unknown. The CDR3 totals 15 residues. V was clipped by 6 bases and J by 1 base; unmatched bases: 4. CDR1 is MNHNS, CDR2 SASEGT, per germline. This receptor was taken from a human donor with sarcoidosis (Löfgren's syndrome or another form), or a control subject (not recorded which). The rearrangement uses TRBV6-1 and TRBJ2-2, with 8 nucleotides matching TRBD2. Sequencing was carried out using CD4+ T cells from bronchoalveolar lavage. Here the CDR3 reads CASRLAGLNTGELFF. CDR3 DNA: TGTGCCAGCAGGTTAGCGGGACTGAACACCGGGGAGCTGTTTTTT.